The present T cell receptor beta chain was sequenced within a study of cytomegalovirus exposure and HLA in healthy donors. Remarks on this clone: The antigen is not known.

Study-wide findings and caveats: Per published reports, the classifier diagnosed cytomegalovirus status with high specificity and sensitivity. As a later analysis revealed, most CMV-associated TCR beta chains appeared HLA-restricted. Later on, a genetic analysis was performed. It linked a missense variant in DCLRE1C with V- and J-gene trimming of TCR beta.

The PCR made use of 60 Vbeta and 13 Jbeta primers. Libraries were prepared by immunoSEQ multiplex PCR; TCRdb keeps only in-frame clonotypes and omits some of them. Of 200,000 to 250,000 clones listed, roughly four fifths are singletons. After removal of 3 bases from V and 8 bases from J, the junction contained 11 bases not matched to a gene. CDR1 is SGHAT and CDR2 is FQNNGV in the germline V gene. This CDR3 contains 16 residues. The specimen was PBMCs. The chain links TRBV11-2 to TRBJ2-2, with TRBD2 identical over 8 bases. The receptor was isolated from a woman in her sixties in good health and CMV-seropositive. CDR3 DNA sequence: TGTGCCAGCAGCTTCCCCGGGACTAGAGTGGGTGGGGAGCTGTTTTTT. Protein product: CASSFPGTRVGGELFF.